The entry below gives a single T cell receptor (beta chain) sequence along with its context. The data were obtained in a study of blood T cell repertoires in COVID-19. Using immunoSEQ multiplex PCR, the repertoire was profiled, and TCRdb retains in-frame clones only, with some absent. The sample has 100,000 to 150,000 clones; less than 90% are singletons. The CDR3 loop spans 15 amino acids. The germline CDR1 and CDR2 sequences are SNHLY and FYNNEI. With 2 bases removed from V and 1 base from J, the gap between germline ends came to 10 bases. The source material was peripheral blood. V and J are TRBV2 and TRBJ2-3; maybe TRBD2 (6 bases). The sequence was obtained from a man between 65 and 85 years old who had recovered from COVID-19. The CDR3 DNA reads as TGTGCCAGCAGTGAATGGGACTCTCGCACAGATACGCAGTATTTT. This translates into CASSEWDSRTDTQYF.